The 8 T cell receptor beta chains below were found in one sample sequenced in a study of T-cell reconstitution after alpha-beta-depleted transplantation in children. Preparation of the TCRbeta library used unique molecular identifiers. One entry per CDR3 protein results from TCRdb running MiXCR on the PCR reads. The table lists about 360,000 distinct CDR3 sequences, 13% of them singletons. The sequencing here drew on PBMCs, taken from the stem cell graft. Receptors originate from a human donor who donated a stem cell graft to a child with Fanconi anemia.

This clonotype was detected a few times. CDR3 loop: CASIPQLGGNGYTF. The CDR3 region has the DNA TGTGCCAGCATTCCACAACTCGGGGGAAATGGCTACACCTTC. The chain recombines TRBV12-3 or TRBV12-4 with TRBJ1-2, with a possible D match to TRBD1 (5 bases). Deletions cut 7 bases from V and 6 bases from J, with 18 bases between. CDR3 length equals 14 residues.

This clonotype has at least ten counts. This chain uses TRBV12-3 or TRBV12-4 with TRBJ1-2, with a weak D call TRBD1 (6 bases). CDR3 length equals 13 residues. The ends were cut back, 6 bases at V and 8 bases at J, with 16 bases in the middle. The CDR3 spells CASRGAGREGYTF. CDR3 bases: TGTGCCAGCAGGGGGGCAGGACGGGAGGGCTACACCTTC.

This clonotype has more than one count but fewer than ten. One end of the junction does not line up with germline, which may come from a read error. The gene calls are TRBV12-3 or TRBV12-4 and TRBJ2-3; 9 bases fit TRBD2. CDR3 size: 15 residues. Written as DNA, the CDR3 is TGTGCCAGCAGTCTAGCGGGACCAGGCACAGATACGCAGTATTTT. As protein: CASSLAGPGTDTQYF.

This clonotype showed up many times. The V call is TRBV5-5, the J call TRBJ1-1; D might be TRBD1 (5 bases). CDR1 is SGHKS and CDR2 is YYEKEE in the germline V gene (reference sequence). With 0 bases removed from V and 5 bases from J, the gap between germline ends came to 14 bases. The CDR3 consists of 15 residues. CDR3 in DNA: TGTGCCAGCAGCTTGGACTCGTGGGGGGGAACTGAAGCTTTCTTT. It specifies CASSLDSWGGTEAFF.

This clonotype appeared a few times. The chain uses TRBV7-2 and TRBJ2-2; 7 nucleotides align to TRBD1. Germline assignment: CDR1 SGHTA and CDR2 FQGNSA. Trimming cost V 4 bases and J 3 bases; bases outside gene matches: 5. This CDR3 comprises 15 residues. CDR3 bases: TGTGCCAGCAGCTCGAGGGACAGACACACCGGGGAGCTGTTTTTT. Encoded protein: CASSSRDRHTGELFF.

About this clonotype: A much larger clone differs by one base, so this may be a read error. V usage is TRBV7-6 and J usage is TRBJ2-2; TRBD2 agrees at 10 bases. Germline values: CDR1 SGHVS, CDR2 FNYEAQ. This CDR3 comprises 15 residues. Trimming removed 2 bases from V and 8 bases from J; junction bases left unmatched: 5. The CDR3 sequence: CASSLFASGGGELFF. The CDR3 DNA reads as TGTGCCAGCAGCTTATTCGCTAGCGGGGGAGGGGAGCTGTTTTTT.

The chain carries TRBV12-3 or TRBV12-4 and TRBJ1-1; 9 bases are shared with TRBD1. V lost 3 bases and J lost 7; bases outside the gene matches: 6. This CDR3 spans 14 amino acids. CDR3 DNA sequence: TGTGCCAGCAGTTTTTCCACAGGGGGCGTTGAAGCTTTCTTT. This codes for CASSFSTGGVEAFF.

This clonotype was counted many times. The V gene is TRBV4-3, the J gene TRBJ2-2; tentatively, D is TRBD2 (6 bases). Germline loops: CDR1 LGHNA, CDR2 YSLEER. CDR3 length equals 15 residues. V was shortened by 3 bases and J by 5 bases, with 13 bases between the two germline ends. The CDR3 here is CASSHLGTPTGELFF. CDR3 in DNA: TGCGCCAGCAGCCATCTCGGGACTCCGACCGGGGAGCTGTTTTTT.